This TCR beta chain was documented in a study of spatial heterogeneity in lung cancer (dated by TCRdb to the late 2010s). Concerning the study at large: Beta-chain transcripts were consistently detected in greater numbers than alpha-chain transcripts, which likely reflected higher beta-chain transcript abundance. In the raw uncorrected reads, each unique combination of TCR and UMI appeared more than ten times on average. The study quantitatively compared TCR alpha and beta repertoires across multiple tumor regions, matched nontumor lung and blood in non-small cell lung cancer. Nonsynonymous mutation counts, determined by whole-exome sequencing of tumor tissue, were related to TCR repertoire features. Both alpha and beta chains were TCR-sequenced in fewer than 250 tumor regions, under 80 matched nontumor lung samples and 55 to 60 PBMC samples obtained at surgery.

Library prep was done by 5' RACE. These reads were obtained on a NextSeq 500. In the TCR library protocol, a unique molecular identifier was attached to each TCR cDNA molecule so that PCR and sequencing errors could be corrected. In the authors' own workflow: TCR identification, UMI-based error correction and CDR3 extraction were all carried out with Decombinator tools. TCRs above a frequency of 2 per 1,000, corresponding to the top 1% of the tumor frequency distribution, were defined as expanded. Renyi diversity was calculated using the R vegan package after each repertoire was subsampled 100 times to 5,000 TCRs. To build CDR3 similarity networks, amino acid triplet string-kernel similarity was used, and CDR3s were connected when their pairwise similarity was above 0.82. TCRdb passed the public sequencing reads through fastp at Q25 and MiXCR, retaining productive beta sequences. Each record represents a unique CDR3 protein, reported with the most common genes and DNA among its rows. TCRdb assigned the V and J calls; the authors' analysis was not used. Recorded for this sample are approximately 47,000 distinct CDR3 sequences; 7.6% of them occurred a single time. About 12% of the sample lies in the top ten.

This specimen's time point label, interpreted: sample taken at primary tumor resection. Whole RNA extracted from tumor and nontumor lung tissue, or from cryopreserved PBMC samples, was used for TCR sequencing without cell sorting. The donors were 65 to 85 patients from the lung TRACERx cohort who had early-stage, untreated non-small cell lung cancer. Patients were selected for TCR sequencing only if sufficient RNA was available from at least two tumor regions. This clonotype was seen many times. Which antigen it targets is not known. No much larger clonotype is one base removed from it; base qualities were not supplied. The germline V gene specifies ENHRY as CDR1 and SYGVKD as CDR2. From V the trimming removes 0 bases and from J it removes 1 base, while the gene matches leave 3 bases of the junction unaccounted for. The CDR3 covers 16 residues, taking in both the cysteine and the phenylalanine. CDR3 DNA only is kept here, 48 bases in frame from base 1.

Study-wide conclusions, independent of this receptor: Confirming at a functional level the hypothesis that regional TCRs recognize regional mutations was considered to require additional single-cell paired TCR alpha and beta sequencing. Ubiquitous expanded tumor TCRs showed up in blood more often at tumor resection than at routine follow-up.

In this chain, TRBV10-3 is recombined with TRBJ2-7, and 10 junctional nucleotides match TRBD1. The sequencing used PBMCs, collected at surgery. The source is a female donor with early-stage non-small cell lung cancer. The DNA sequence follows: TGTGCCATCAGTGAGTCGACAGGGGGCCTTTCCTACGAGCAGTACTTC. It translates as CAISESTGGLSYEQYF.